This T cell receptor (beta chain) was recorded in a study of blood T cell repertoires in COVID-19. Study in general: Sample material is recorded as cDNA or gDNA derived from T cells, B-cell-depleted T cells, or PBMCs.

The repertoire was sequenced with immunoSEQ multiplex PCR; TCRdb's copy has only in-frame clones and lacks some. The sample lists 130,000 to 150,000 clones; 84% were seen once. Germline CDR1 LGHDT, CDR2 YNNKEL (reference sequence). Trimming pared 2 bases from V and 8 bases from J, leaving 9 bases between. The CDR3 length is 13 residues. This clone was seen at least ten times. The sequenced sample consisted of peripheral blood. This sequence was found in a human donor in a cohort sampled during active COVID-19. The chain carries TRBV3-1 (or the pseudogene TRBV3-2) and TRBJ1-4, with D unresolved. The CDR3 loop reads CASSQWGAEKLFF. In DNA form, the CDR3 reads TGTGCCAGCAGCCAATGGGGAGCGGAAAAACTGTTTTTT.